This TCR beta chain comes out of a study of cytomegalovirus exposure and HLA in healthy donors. Study background: Early released data had around 89 million unique TCRs, all coming from HLA-typed donors. Study conclusions and caveats: Productive status was seen about 87% or about 30% of the time for most TCR beta V segments in an earlier analysis.

This clone was recorded once. Its antigen is not known. This CDR3 contains 14 residues. V lost 0 bases and J lost 6, with 11 bases in between. Per germline, CDR1 KGHSH and CDR2 LQKENI. Vbeta (60) and Jbeta (13) primers were used in the PCR. The table came from immunoSEQ multiplex PCR; TCRdb's copy has only in-frame clones and leaves some out. This table holds over 100,000 clones, about 86% found once. The sequence was collected from a woman aged 30 to 39 in good health and CMV-seronegative. The V and J genes are TRBV18 and TRBJ1-2; D not certain. Source material: PBMCs. CDR3 amino acids: CASSPPARLDGYTF. CDR3 in DNA: TGTGCCAGCTCACCACCGGCCAGGCTTGATGGCTACACCTTC.